This T cell receptor (beta chain) was sequenced during a study of blood T cell repertoires in COVID-19. This clone was seen many times. Germline V lookup: CDR1 SEHNR, CDR2 FQNEAQ (reference sequence). CDR3 length equals 16 residues. With V trimmed by 7 bases and J by 8 bases, 16 bases remained unmatched. Per the authors' pipeline: Reference gene primer amplification yielded estimated nucleated cell counts. Some clones are missing from TCRdb's copy, which holds only in-frame ones; the method was immunoSEQ multiplex PCR. V and J calls and clone size are given by that table; D and trimming were obtained from the DNA. The data hold 200,000 to 300,000 clones, with around nine tenths observed a single time.

The genes are TRBV7-9 and TRBJ2-1; 8 bases are shared with TRBD2. This sequence was found in a man between 40 and 49 years old who had recovered from COVID-19. Input material: peripheral blood. In DNA form, the CDR3 reads TGTGCCAGCACTATTACTCTCGGGGGGGCCGGAGATGAGCAGTTCTTC. It is translated as CASTITLGGAGDEQFF.